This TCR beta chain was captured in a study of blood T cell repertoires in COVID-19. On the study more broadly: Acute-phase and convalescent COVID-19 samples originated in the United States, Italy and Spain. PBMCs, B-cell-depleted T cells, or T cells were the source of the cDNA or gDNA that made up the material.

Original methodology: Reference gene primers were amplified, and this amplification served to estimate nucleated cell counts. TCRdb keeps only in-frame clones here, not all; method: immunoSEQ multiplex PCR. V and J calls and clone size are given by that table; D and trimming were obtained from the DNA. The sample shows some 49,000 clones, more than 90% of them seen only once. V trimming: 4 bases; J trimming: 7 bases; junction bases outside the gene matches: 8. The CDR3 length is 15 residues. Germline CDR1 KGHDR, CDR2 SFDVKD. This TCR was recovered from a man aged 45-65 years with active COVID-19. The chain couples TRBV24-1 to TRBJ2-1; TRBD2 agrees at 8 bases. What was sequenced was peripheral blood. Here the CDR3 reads CATSDDGLAPNEQFF. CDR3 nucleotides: TGTGCCACCAGTGACGATGGACTAGCCCCTAATGAGCAGTTCTTC.